Listed here are 16 T cell receptor beta chains from one sample, sequenced in a study of T cell repertoires in cytomegalovirus infection. TCRdb analysed the reads with MiXCR anew, one entry per CDR3 protein. The table lists some 680,000 distinct CDR3 sequences, approximately 34% of them singletons. What was sequenced was PBMCs. The receptors here all came from a human donor in good health (CMV status not recorded). Some clones in this sample may be carry-over from other donors' samples.

V and J are TRBV9 and TRBJ1-2; weak D call: TRBD1 (6 bases). Germline V lookup: CDR1 SGDLS, CDR2 YYNGEE. Trimming shortened V by 5 bases and J by 2 bases, and 13 bases separated the two germline ends. The CDR3 is 14 amino acids. CDR3 residues: CASSTGTTNYGYTF. The CDR3 nucleotides are TGTGCCAGCAGTACAGGGACTACCAACTATGGCTACACCTTC.

The chain joins TRBV5-4 to TRBJ2-1; a possible D gene is TRBD2 (6 bases). Per germline, CDR1 SGHNT and CDR2 YYREEE (reference sequence). The CDR3 has 15 amino acids. Trimming stripped 4 bases from V and 8 bases from J, with 19 bases between. The CDR3 is CASSLWLGGGDEQFF. The CDR3, as DNA: TGTGCCAGCAGCCTGTGGTTGGGGGGAGGCGATGAGCAGTTCTTC.

The chain uses TRBV12-3 or TRBV12-4 and TRBJ2-2; D tentatively fits TRBD1 or TRBD2 (5 bases each). The CDR3 consists of 15 residues. Deletions cut 2 bases from V and 7 bases from J, with 14 bases between. The DNA of the CDR3 is TGTGCCAGCAGTTTACGGGACGGGATGGTCGGGGAGCTGTTTTTT. Its protein product is CASSLRDGMVGELFF.

Notes on this clonotype: A read error is possible here, since a much larger clone lies one base away. Since the CDR3 does not end with the conserved phenylalanine or tryptophan, this likely comes from a read error. The V call is TRBV27, the J call TRBJ2-1; D might be TRBD2 (6 bases). CDR1 MNHEY and CDR2 SMNVEV come from the germline V gene (reference sequence). Trimming stripped 6 bases from V and 5 bases from J, with 11 bases between. This CDR3 region has 13 residues. This CDR3 reads CASRSSGHNEQFV. The CDR3 region has the DNA TGTGCCAGCAGGAGTAGCGGACACAATGAGCAGTTCGTC.

This clonotype was detected a few times. The gene calls are TRBV19 and TRBJ2-5; D perhaps matches TRBD2 (6 bases). Germline loops: CDR1 LNHDA, CDR2 SQIVND (reference sequence). V shed 2 bases and J shed 5 bases, with 12 bases lying between them. The CDR3 has 14 amino acids. The CDR3 is CASSINGDWETQYF. The CDR3 region has the DNA TGTGCCAGTAGTATAAATGGGGACTGGGAGACCCAGTACTTC.

This clonotype has more than one count but fewer than ten. The chain joins TRBV9 to TRBJ1-5, with TRBD1 matching over 8 bases. The CDR3 covers 14 residues. V lost 5 bases, J lost 5 bases, and 6 bases stayed unmatched. Germline V lookup: CDR1 SGDLS, CDR2 YYNGEE. In DNA form, the CDR3 reads TGTGCCAGCAGTAGGGACAGGCAATATCAGCCCCAGCATTTT. It specifies CASSRDRQYQPQHF.

DNA for the CDR3: TGTGCCCCAACCTTTGCGGGGGAATGGATTGCCGGGGAGCTGTTTTTT. Amino acids: CAPTFAGEWIAGELFF. J is TRBJ2-2 and V is TRBV7-9; 7 bases fit TRBD2. CDR3 size: 16 residues. The V gene's germline CDR1 is SEHNR and CDR2 FQNEAQ (reference sequence). The V and J ends lost 11 bases and 6 bases, in that order; junction bases with no gene match: 18.

This chain connects TRBV20-1 to TRBJ2-7, with 9 bases identical to TRBD2. Germline CDR1 is DFQATT and CDR2 is SNEGSKA (reference sequence). With 1 base clipped from V and 0 bases from J, the junction kept 4 bases outside the gene matches. The CDR3 spans 15 residues. Written as DNA, the CDR3 is TGCAGTGCTAGAGCGGCTAGCGGGAACTCCTACGAGCAGTACTTC. Residues: CSARAASGNSYEQYF.

A few counts support this clonotype. The genes are TRBV7-9 and TRBJ1-4; 8 bases agree with TRBD1. Germline V gives CDR1 SEHNR, CDR2 FQNEAQ (reference sequence). The trim removed 6 bases at V and 0 bases at J, leaving 6 bases unmatched. The CDR3 is made up of 16 amino acids. The CDR3 spells CASRTGVPSTNEKLFF. The DNA of the CDR3 is TGTGCCAGCAGGACAGGGGTCCCCTCAACTAATGAAAAACTGTTTTTT.

The genes are TRBV6-1 and TRBJ1-4; D is ambiguous. Germline V lookup: CDR1 MNHNS, CDR2 SASEGT. Trimming removed 0 bases from V and 12 bases from J, with 17 bases in between. CDR3 size: 15 residues. CDR3 bases: TGTGCCAGCAGTGAAGCCCGGCTTGAGAACGGAGAACTGTTTTTT. This codes for CASSEARLENGELFF.

The gene calls are TRBV6-5 and TRBJ2-3, with no clear D. The CDR3 totals 16 residues. The germline V gene encodes CDR1 MNHEY and CDR2 SVGAGI. V was shortened by 1 base and J by 0 bases, with 11 bases between the two germline ends. The CDR3 spells CASSYFPSESTDTQYF. The CDR3 DNA sequence: TGTGCCAGCAGTTACTTTCCGAGCGAAAGCACAGATACGCAGTATTTT.

This clonotype showed up just a few times. CDR3 DNA sequence: TGTGCCAGCAGTTTGGACAGGTATACGCAGTATTTT. It specifies CASSLDRYTQYF. The rearrangement uses TRBV6-6 and TRBJ2-3; 7 bases are a match to TRBD1. The V and J ends lost 4 bases and 7 bases, in that order; junction bases with no gene match: 2. Germline CDR1 reads MNHNY; CDR2 reads SVGAGI (reference sequence). CDR3 length equals 12 residues.

The rearrangement links TRBV7-2 to TRBJ2-1; D call uncertain. Trimming removed 1 base from V and 6 bases from J, with 10 bases in between. Germline CDR1 SGHTA, CDR2 FQGNSA. The length of the CDR3 is 14 residues. The CDR3: CASSLVWSTNEQFF. The CDR3 DNA reads TGTGCCAGCAGCTTAGTGTGGAGTACCAATGAGCAGTTCTTC.

The V call is TRBV6-1, the J call TRBJ2-3, with 8 bases that match TRBD1. This CDR3 contains 13 residues. The J segment lost 7 bases and the V segment lost 5 bases, leaving 5 bases of the junction unmatched. Germline V gene data show CDR1 as MNHNS and CDR2 as SASEGT. This chain's CDR3 is CASSPDRGHTQYF. The DNA of the CDR3 is TGTGCCAGCAGTCCCGACAGGGGACATACGCAGTATTTT.

V and J are TRBV5-1 and TRBJ2-2; D might be TRBD1 or TRBD2, each matching 5 bases. The V gene's germline CDR1 is SGHRS and CDR2 YFSETQ. This CDR3 comprises 16 residues. The V end was cut by 0 bases, the J end by 6 bases, with 15 bases between. CDR3 bases: TGCGCCAGCAGCTTGGCGGGACCGCGTCTTTCCGGGGAGCTGTTTTTT. Translating it yields CASSLAGPRLSGELFF.

This clonotype occurred a few times. At one end, the junction sequence differs from germline, possibly due to a read error. V usage is TRBV7-7 and J usage is TRBJ2-1; D is unclear. Germline loops: CDR1 SSHAT, CDR2 FNYEAQ (reference sequence). CDR3 length equals 14 residues. This CDR3 reads CASSFKVGSNEQFF. CDR3 nucleotides: TGTGCTAGCAGCTTTAAAGTGGGGTCCAATGAGCAGTTCTTC.